This T cell receptor beta chain was sequenced in a study of blood T cell repertoires in COVID-19. The repertoire was sequenced with immunoSEQ multiplex PCR; TCRdb's copy has only in-frame clones and lacks some. The sample has roughly 140,000 clones, around four fifths seen once; the top ten hold 3%. CDR1 and CDR2 from the germline V gene are MDHEN and SYDVKM. The CDR3 consists of 15 residues. V was clipped by 5 bases and J by 12 bases; unmatched bases: 15. The V and J genes are TRBV28 and TRBJ1-2; 10 nucleotides line up with TRBD1. Sequenced material: peripheral blood. The source is a woman in her forties with active or convalescent COVID-19. CDR3 sequence: CASSAALGTGVRDTF. Here the CDR3 DNA reads TGTGCCAGCAGTGCCGCTTTAGGGACAGGGGTTCGCGACACCTTC.